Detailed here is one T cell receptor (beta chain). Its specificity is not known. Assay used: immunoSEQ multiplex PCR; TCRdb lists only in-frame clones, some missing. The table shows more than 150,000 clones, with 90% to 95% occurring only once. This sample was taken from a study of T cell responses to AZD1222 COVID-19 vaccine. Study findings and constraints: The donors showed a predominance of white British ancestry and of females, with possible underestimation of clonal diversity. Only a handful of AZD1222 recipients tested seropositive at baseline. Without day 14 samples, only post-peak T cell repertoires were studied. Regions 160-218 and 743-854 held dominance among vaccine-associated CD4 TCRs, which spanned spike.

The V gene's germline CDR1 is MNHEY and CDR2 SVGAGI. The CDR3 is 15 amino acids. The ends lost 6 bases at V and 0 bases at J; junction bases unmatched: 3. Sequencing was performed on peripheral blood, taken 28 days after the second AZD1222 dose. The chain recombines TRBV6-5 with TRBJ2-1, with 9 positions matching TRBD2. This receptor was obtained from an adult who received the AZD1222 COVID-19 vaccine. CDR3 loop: CASRLAGSSYNEQFF. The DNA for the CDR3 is TGTGCCAGCAGACTAGCGGGTAGCTCCTACAATGAGCAGTTCTTC.